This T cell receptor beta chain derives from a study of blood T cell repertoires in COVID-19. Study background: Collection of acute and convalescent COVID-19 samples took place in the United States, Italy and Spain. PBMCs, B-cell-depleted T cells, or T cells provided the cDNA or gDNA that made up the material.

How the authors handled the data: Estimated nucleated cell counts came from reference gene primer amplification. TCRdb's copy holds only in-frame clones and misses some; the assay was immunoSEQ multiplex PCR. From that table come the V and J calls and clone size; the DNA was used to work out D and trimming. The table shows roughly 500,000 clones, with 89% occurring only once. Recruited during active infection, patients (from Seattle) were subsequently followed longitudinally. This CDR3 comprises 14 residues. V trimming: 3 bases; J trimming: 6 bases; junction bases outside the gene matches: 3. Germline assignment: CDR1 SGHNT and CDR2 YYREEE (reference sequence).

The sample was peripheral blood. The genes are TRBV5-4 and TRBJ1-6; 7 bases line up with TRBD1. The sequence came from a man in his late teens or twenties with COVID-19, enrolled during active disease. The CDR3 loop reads CASSSDRVNSPLHF. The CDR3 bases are TGTGCCAGCAGCTCCGACAGGGTTAATTCACCCCTCCACTTT.